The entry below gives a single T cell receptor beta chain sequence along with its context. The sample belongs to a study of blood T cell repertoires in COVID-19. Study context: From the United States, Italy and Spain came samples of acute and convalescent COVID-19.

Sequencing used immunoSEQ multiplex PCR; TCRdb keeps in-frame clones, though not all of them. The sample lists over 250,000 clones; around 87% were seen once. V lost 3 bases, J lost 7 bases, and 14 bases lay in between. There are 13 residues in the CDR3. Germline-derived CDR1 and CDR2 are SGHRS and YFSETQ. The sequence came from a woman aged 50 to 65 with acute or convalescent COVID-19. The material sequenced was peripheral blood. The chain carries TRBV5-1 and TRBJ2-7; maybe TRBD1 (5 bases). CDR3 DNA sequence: TGCGCCAGCAGCTGGGGCCGCCCGGAGGAGCAGTACTTC. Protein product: CASSWGRPEEQYF.